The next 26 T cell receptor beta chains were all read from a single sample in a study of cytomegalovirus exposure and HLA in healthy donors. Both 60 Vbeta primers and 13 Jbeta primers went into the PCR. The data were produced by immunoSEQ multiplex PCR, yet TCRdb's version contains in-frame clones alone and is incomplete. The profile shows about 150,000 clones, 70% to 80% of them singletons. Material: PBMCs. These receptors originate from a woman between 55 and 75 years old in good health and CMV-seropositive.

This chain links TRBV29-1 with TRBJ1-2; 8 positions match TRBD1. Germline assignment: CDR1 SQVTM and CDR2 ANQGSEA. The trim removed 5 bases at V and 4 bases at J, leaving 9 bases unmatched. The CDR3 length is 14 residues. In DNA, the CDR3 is TGCAGCGTTACTCTTTGGGACAGGATCTATGGCTACACCTTC. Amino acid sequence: CSVTLWDRIYGYTF.

CDR3 DNA sequence: TGTGCCAGTAGTTCACAGGGAGGGTTAGTTAGCTACACCTTC. Encoded protein: CASSSQGGLVSYTF. The chain combines TRBV19 with TRBJ1-2; TRBD1 is a possible D gene (6 bases). This CDR3 is 14 amino acids long. CDR1 and CDR2 from the germline V gene are LNHDA and SQIVND (reference sequence). Trimming removed 5 bases from V and 9 bases from J, with 19 bases in between.

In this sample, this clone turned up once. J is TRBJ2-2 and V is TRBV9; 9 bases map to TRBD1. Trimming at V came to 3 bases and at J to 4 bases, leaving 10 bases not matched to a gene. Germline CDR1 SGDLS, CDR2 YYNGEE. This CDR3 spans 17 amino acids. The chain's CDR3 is CASSGRQGVSGTGELFF. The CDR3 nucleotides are TGTGCCAGCAGCGGTCGACAGGGGGTATCCGGCACCGGGGAGCTGTTTTTT.

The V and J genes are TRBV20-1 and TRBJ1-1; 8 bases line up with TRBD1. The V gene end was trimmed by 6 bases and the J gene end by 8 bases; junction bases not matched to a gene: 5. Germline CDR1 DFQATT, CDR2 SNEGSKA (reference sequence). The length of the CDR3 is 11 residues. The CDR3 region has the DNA TGCAGTGCGCGGGACAGGTTGGAAGCTTTCTTT. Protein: CSARDRLEAFF.

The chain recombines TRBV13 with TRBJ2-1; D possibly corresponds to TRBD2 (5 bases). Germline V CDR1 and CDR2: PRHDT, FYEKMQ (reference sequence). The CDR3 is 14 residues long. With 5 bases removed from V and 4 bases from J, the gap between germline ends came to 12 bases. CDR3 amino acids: CASSGLLGYNEQFF. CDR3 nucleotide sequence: TGTGCCAGCAGCGGGTTACTAGGTTACAATGAGCAGTTCTTC.

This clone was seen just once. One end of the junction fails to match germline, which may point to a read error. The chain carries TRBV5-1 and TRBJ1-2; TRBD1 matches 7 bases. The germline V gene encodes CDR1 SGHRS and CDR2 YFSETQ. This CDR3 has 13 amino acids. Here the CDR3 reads CASSPGQNYDYTF. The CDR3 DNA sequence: TGCGCCAGCAGCCCGGGACAGAACTATGACTACACCTTC.

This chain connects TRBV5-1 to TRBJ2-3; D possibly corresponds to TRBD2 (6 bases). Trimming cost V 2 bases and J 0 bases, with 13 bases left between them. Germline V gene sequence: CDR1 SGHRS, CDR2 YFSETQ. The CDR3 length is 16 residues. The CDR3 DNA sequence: TGCGCCAGCAGCTTAGGAGGGATGGCGAGCACAGATACGCAGTATTTT. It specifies CASSLGGMASTDTQYF.

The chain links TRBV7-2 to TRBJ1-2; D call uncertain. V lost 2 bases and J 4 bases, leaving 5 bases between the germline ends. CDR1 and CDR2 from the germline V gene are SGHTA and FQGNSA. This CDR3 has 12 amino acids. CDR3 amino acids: CASSLSGYGYTF. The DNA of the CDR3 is TGTGCCAGCAGCTTATCGGGCTATGGCTACACCTTC.

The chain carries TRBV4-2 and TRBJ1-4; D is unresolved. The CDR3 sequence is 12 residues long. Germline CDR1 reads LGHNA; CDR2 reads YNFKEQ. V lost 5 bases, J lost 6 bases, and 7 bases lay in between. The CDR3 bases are TGTGCCAGCAGCGCTTCGGATGAAAAACTGTTTTTT. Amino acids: CASSASDEKLFF.

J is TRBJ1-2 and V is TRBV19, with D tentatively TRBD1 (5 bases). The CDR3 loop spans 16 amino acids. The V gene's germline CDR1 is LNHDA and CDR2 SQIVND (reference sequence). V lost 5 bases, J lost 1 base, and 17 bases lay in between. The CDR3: CASSSIRRQGNYGYTF. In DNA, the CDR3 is TGTGCCAGTAGTTCCATCCGACGGCAGGGTAACTATGGCTACACCTTC. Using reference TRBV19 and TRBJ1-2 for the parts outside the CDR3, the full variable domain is DGGITQSPKYLFRKEGQNVTLSCEQNLNHDAMYWYRQDPGQGLRLIYYSQIVNDFQKGDIAEGYSVSREKKESFPLTVTSAQKNPTAFYLCASSSIRRQGNYGYTFGSGTRLTVV.

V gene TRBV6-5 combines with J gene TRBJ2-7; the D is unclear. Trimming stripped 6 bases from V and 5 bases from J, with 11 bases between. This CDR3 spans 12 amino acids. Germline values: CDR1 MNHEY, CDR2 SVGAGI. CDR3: CASRKRPDEQYF. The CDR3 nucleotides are TGTGCCAGCAGGAAACGTCCGGACGAGCAGTACTTC.

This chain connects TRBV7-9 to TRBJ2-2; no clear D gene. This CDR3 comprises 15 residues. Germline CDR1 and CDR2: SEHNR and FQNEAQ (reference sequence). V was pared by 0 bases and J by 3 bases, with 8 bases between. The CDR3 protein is CASSLAGADTGELFF. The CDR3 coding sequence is TGTGCCAGCAGCTTAGCAGGCGCGGACACCGGGGAGCTGTTTTTT.

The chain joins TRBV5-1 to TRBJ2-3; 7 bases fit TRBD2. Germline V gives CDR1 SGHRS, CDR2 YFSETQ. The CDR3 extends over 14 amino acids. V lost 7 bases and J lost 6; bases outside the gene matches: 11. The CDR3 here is CASHNSGLTDTQYF. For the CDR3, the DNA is TGCGCCAGCCATAATAGCGGGCTGACTGATACGCAGTATTTT.

The CDR3: CSVLPREWGDTQYF. CDR3 DNA: TGCAGCGTTCTCCCCCGGGAGTGGGGAGATACGCAGTATTTT. The genes are TRBV29-1 and TRBJ2-3; D may be TRBD2 (6 bases). This CDR3 spans 14 amino acids. From germline, CDR1 is SQVTM and CDR2 ANQGSEA. With 5 bases removed from V and 5 bases from J, the gap between germline ends came to 17 bases.

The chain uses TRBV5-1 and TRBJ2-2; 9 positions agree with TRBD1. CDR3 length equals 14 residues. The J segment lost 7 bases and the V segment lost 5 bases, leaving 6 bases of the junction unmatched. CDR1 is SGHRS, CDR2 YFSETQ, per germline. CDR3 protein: CASRNRGLGGELFF. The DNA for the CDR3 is TGCGCCAGCAGAAACAGGGGGCTAGGCGGGGAGCTGTTTTTT.

The CDR3 sequence is CASSPPAGRGEQYF. The CDR3 bases are TGTGCCAGCTCACCACCGGCGGGTCGAGGCGAGCAGTACTTC. The gene calls are TRBV18 and TRBJ2-7; D possibly corresponds to TRBD2 (5 bases). This CDR3 is 14 amino acids long. The germline V gene encodes CDR1 KGHSH and CDR2 LQKENI. The V and J ends lost 0 bases and 6 bases respectively, with 12 bases between them.

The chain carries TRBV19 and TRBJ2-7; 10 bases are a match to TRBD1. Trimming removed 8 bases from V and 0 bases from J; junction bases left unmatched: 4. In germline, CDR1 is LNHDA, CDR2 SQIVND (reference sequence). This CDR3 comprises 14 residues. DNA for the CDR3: TGTGCCAGTGGACGGACAGGGGGCTCCTACGAGCAGTACTTC. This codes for CASGRTGGSYEQYF. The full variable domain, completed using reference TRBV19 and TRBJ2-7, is DGGITQSPKYLFRKEGQNVTLSCEQNLNHDAMYWYRQDPGQGLRLIYYSQIVNDFQKGDIAEGYSVSREKKESFPLTVTSAQKNPTAFYLCASGRTGGSYEQYFGPGTRLTVT.

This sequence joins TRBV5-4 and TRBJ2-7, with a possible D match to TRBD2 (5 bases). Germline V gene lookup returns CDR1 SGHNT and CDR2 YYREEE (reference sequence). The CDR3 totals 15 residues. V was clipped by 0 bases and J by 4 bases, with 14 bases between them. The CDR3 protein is CASSLDGSGLYEQYF. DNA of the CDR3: TGTGCCAGCAGCTTGGATGGCAGCGGCCTGTACGAGCAGTACTTC.

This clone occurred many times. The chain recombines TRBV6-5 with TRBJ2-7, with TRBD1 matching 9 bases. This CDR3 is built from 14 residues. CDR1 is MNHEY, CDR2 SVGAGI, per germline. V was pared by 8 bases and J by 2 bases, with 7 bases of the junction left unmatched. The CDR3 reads CASRPTGGAYEQYF. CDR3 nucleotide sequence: TGTGCCAGCCGCCCTACAGGGGGCGCCTACGAGCAGTACTTC.

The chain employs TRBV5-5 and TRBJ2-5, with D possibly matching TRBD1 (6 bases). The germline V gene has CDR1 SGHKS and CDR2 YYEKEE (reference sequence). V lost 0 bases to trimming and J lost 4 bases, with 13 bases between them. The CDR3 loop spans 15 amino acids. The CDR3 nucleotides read TGTGCCAGCAGCTTGGGCGGGTTAGGGGGAGAGACCCAGTACTTC. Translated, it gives CASSLGGLGGETQYF.

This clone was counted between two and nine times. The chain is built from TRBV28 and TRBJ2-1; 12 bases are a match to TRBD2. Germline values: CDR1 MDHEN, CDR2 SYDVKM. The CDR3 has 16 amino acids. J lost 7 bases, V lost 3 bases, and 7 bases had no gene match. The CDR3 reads CASSLGLAGGKNEQFF. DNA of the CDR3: TGTGCCAGCAGTTTGGGGCTAGCGGGAGGGAAAAATGAGCAGTTCTTC.

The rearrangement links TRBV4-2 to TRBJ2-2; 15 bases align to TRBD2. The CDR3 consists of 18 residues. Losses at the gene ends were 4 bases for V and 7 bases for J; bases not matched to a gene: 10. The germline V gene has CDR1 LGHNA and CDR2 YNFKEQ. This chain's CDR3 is CASSLEWTSGRAGGELFF. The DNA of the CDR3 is TGTGCCAGCAGCCTCGAATGGACTAGCGGGAGGGCCGGCGGGGAGCTGTTTTTT.

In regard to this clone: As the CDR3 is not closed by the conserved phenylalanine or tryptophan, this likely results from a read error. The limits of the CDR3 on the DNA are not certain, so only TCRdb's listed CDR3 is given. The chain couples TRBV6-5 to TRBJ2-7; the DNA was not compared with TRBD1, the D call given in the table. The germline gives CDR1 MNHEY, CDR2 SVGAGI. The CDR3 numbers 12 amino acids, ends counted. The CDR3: CASSVVRDRTPL.

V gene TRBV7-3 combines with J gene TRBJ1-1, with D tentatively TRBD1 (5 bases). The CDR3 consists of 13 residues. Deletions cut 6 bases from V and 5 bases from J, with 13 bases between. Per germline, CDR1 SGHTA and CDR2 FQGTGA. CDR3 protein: CASSPGLGTEAFF. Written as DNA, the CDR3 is TGTGCCAGCAGTCCAGGGTTAGGTACTGAAGCTTTCTTT.

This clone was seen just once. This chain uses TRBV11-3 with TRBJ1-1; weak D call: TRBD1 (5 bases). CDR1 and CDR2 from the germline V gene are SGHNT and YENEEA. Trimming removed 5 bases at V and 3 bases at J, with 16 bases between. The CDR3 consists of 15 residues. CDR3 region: CASSPRGTPYTEAFF. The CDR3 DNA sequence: TGTGCCAGCAGCCCCCGGGGGACTCCGTACACTGAAGCTTTCTTT.

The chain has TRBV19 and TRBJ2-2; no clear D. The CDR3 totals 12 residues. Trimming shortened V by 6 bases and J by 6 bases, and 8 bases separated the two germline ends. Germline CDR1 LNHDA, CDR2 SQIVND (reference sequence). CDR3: CASRAGSGELFF. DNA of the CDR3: TGTGCCAGTAGGGCAGGCTCCGGGGAGCTGTTTTTT.